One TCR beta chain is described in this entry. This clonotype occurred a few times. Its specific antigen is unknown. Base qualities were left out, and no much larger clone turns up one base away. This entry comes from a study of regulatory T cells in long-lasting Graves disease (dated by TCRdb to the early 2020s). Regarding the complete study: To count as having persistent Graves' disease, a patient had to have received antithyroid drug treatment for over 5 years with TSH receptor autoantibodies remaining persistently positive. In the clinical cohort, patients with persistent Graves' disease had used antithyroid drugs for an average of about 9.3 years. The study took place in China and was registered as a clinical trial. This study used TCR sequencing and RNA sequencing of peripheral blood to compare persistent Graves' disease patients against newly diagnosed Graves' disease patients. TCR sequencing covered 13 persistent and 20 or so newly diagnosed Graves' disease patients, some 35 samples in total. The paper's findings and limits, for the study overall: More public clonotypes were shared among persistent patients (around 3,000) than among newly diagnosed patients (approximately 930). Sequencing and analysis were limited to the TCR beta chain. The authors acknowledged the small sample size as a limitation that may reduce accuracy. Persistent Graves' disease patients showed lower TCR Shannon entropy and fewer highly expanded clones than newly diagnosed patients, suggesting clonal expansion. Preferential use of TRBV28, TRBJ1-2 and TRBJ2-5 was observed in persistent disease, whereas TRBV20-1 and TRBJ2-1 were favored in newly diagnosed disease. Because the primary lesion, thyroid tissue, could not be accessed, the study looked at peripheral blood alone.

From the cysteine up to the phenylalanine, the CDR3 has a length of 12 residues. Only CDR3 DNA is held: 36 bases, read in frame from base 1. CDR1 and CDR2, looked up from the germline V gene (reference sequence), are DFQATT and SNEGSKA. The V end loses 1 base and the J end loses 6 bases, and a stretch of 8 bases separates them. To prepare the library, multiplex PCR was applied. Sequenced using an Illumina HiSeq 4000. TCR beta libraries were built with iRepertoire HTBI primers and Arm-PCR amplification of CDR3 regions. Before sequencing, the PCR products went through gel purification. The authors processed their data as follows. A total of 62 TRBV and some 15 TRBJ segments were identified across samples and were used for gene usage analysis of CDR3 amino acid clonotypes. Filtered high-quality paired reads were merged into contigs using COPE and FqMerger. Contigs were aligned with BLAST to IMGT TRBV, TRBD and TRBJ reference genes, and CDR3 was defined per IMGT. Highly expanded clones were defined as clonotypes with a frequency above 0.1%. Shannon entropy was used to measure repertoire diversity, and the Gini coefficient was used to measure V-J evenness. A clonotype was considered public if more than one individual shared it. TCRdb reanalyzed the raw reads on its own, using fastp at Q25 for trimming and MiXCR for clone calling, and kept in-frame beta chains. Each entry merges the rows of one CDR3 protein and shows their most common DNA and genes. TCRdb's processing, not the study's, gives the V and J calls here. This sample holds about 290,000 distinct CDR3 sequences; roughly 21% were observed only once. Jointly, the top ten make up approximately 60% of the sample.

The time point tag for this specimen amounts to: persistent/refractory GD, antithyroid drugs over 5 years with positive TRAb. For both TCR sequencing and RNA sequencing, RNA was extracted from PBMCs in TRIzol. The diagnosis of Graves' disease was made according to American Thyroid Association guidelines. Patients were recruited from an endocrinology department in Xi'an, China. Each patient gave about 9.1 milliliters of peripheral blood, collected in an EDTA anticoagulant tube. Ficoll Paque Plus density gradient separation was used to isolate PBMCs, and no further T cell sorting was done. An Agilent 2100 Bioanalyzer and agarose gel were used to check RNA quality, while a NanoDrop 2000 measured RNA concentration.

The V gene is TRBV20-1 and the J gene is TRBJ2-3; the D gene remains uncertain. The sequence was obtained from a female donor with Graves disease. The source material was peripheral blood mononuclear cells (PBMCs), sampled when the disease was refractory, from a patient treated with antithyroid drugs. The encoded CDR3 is CSARVPLDTQYF. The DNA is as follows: TGCAGTGCTAGAGTACCTTTGGATACGCAGTATTTT.